These 17 T cell receptor beta chains originate from one sample sequenced in a study of OX40 agonist ivuxolimab in advanced cancers. This table comes from immunoSEQ multiplex PCR, and its TCRdb copy is limited to in-frame clones, with some not included. Here the sample spans 95,000 to 150,000 clones, 80% to 95% being singletons. The material was CD4+ or CD8+ T cells sorted from blood, obtained in a trial of the OX40 agonist ivuxolimab. Receptors originate from an adult with an advanced solid tumor such as melanoma, head and neck, liver or kidney cancer.

V usage is TRBV9 and J usage is TRBJ1-3; tentatively, D is TRBD1 (6 bases). Trimming took off 0 bases at V and 0 bases at J, with 13 bases between the two ends. This CDR3 is 17 amino acids long. Germline V gives CDR1 SGDLS, CDR2 YYNGEE. CDR3 in DNA: TGTGCCAGCAGCGTAGGAGGAACAGGGATCTCTGGAAACACCATATATTTT. Amino acid sequence: CASSVGGTGISGNTIYF.

The chain recombines TRBV18 with TRBJ2-3, with D uncertain. From germline, CDR1 is KGHSH and CDR2 LQKENI. The ends were cut back, 0 bases at V and 6 bases at J, with 13 bases in the middle. CDR3 length equals 15 residues. The CDR3 loop reads CASSPPFTTHDTQYF. CDR3 bases: TGTGCCAGCTCACCACCTTTCACGACACACGATACGCAGTATTTT.

This chain joins TRBV4-1 and TRBJ1-2; D is ambiguous. The CDR3 has 15 amino acids. Trimming removed 3 bases from V and 0 bases from J, with 11 bases in between. Germline-derived CDR1 and CDR2 are MGHRA and YSYEKL. The CDR3 here is CASSQNSGSNYGYTF. CDR3 coding DNA: TGCGCCAGCAGCCAGAACAGCGGATCTAACTATGGCTACACCTTC.

This chain connects TRBV6-1 to TRBJ2-1, with 10 bases matching TRBD1. This CDR3 spans 15 amino acids. Germline V gives CDR1 MNHNS, CDR2 SASEGT. The J segment lost 5 bases and the V segment lost 7 bases, leaving 8 bases of the junction unmatched. The CDR3 here is CASKKPGQGHNEQFF. In DNA, the CDR3 is TGTGCCAGCAAGAAACCGGGACAGGGGCACAATGAGCAGTTCTTC.

The J gene is TRBJ1-2, the V gene TRBV2, with 8 bases that match TRBD1. CDR1 SNHLY and CDR2 FYNNEI come from the germline V gene. This CDR3 is 12 amino acids long. The V gene end was trimmed by 4 bases and the J gene end by 7 bases; junction bases not matched to a gene: 2. The CDR3 here is CASSGTGIGYTF. The CDR3 region has the DNA TGTGCCAGCAGTGGGACAGGGATTGGCTACACCTTC. Based on the CDR3 plus reference TRBV2 and TRBJ1-2, the full variable domain is EPEVTQTPSHQVTQMGQEVILRCVPISNHLYFYWYRQILGQKVEFLVSFYNNEISEKSEIFDDQFSVERPDGSNFTLKIRSTKLEDSAMYFCASSGTGIGYTFGSGTRLTVV.

J is TRBJ2-1 and V is TRBV5-1; 8 bases align to TRBD2. The CDR3 runs to 13 residues. J lost 7 bases, V lost 4 bases, and 4 bases had no gene match. In germline, CDR1 is SGHRS, CDR2 YFSETQ. In DNA, the CDR3 is TGCGCCAGCAGCGTCGGGGGGGTTAATGAGCAGTTCTTC. It codes for CASSVGGVNEQFF.

The V call is TRBV30, the J call TRBJ2-5, with D perhaps being TRBD1 or TRBD2 (6 bases each). V was trimmed by 4 bases and J by 1 base, leaving 13 bases between them. The CDR3 covers 14 residues. The germline CDR1 and CDR2 sequences are GTSNPN and SVGIG (reference sequence). CDR3 nucleotide sequence: TGTGCCTGGATAAAGGGGGGTTTCCAAGAGACCCAGTACTTC. It codes for CAWIKGGFQETQYF. Full variable domain (remainder filled in from reference TRBV30 and TRBJ2-5): SQTIHQWPATLVQPVGSPLSLECTVEGTSNPNLYWYRQAAGRGLQLLFYSVGIGQISSEVPQNLSASRPQDRQFILSSKKLLLSDSGFYLCAWIKGGFQETQYFGPGTRLLVL.

CDR3 region: CASSLAGMANEKLFF. CDR3 bases: TGCGCCAGCAGCTTGGCGGGGATGGCTAATGAAAAACTGTTTTTT. V gene TRBV5-1 combines with J gene TRBJ1-4; unclear D gene. The V and J ends lost 0 bases and 3 bases respectively, with 9 bases between them. Germline V gene lookup returns CDR1 SGHRS and CDR2 YFSETQ. CDR3 length: 15 residues. Looking up the rest from reference TRBV5-1 and TRBJ1-4 gives the full variable domain: KAGVTQTPRYLIKTRGQQVTLSCSPISGHRSVSWYQQTPGQGLQFLFEYFSETQRNKGNFPGRFSGRQFSNSRSEMNVSTLELGDSALYLCASSLAGMANEKLFFGSGTQLSVL.

This chain links TRBV7-2 with TRBJ2-5; possible D gene TRBD1, 6 bases. CDR3 length equals 15 residues. The germline V gene has CDR1 SGHTA and CDR2 FQGNSA. Trimming cost V 4 bases and J 4 bases, with 16 bases left between them. The CDR3 coding sequence is TGTGCCAGCAGCTATGGGACCGACAGGCGAGAGACCCAGTACTTC. It codes for CASSYGTDRRETQYF.

The chain recombines TRBV18 with TRBJ2-7; 9 positions agree with TRBD1. Germline trimming cut 3 bases from V and 2 bases from J; bases unmatched to any gene: 8. The CDR3 consists of 16 residues. Germline V gives CDR1 KGHSH, CDR2 LQKENI. Written as DNA, the CDR3 is TGTGCCAGCTCACCCCTCGGACAGGGGAGTCCCTACGAGCAGTACTTC. This sequence encodes CASSPLGQGSPYEQYF.

This clone was seen a single time. The chain links TRBV7-3 to TRBJ2-2; a weak D match, TRBD2 (5 bases). The ends were cut back, 3 bases at V and 5 bases at J, with 13 bases in the middle. Germline V gene sequence: CDR1 SGHTA, CDR2 FQGTGA. The CDR3 extends over 15 amino acids. CDR3 sequence: CASSFDRGGTGELFF. Here the CDR3 DNA reads TGTGCCAGCAGCTTTGACCGGGGTGGGACCGGGGAGCTGTTTTTT.

CDR3 region: CASSLWGQGSSGNTIYF. The DNA for the CDR3 is TGTGCCAGCAGCTTATGGGGACAGGGGAGCTCTGGAAACACCATATATTTT. This chain joins TRBV7-8 and TRBJ1-3; 10 positions agree with TRBD1. The ends lost 2 bases at V and 0 bases at J; junction bases unmatched: 4. Germline V CDR1 and CDR2: SGHVS, FQNEAQ. The length of the CDR3 is 17 residues.

V usage is TRBV19 and J usage is TRBJ1-4; D not certain. The V and J ends lost 10 bases and 2 bases respectively, with 17 bases between them. Germline V gene lookup returns CDR1 LNHDA and CDR2 SQIVND (reference sequence). The CDR3 loop spans 15 amino acids. The CDR3 reads CATAPVSATNEKLFF. The CDR3 DNA is TGTGCCACCGCGCCGGTTTCCGCGACTAATGAAAAACTGTTTTTT.

The CDR3 sequence is CASSLTREETQYF. CDR3 nucleotide sequence: TGTGCCAGCAGCTTAACGAGGGAAGAGACCCAGTACTTC. This chain uses TRBV7-3 with TRBJ2-5; a weak D match, TRBD2 (5 bases). The CDR3 is made up of 13 amino acids. The ends were cut back, 0 bases at V and 3 bases at J, with 5 bases in the middle. From germline, CDR1 is SGHTA and CDR2 FQGTGA. The whole variable domain, remainder taken from reference TRBV7-3 and TRBJ2-5, is GAGVSQTPSNKVTEKGKYVELRCDPISGHTALYWYRQSLGQGPEFLIYFQGTGAADDSGLPNDRFFAVRPEGSVSTLKIQRTERGDSAVYLCASSLTREETQYFGPGTRLLVL.

The DNA of the CDR3 is TGCGCCAGCAGCTTGCAGGGAGCCTACGAGCAGTACTTC. Translated, it gives CASSLQGAYEQYF. The J gene is TRBJ2-7, the V gene TRBV5-1, with D perhaps matching TRBD1 or TRBD2 (5 bases each). Germline CDR1 and CDR2: SGHRS and YFSETQ. The CDR3 is 13 residues long. The V end lost 1 base, the J end lost 2 bases, and 7 bases lay between the germline ends.

The chain couples TRBV7-9 to TRBJ2-5; D could derive from TRBD1 or TRBD2 (7 bases each). Germline V CDR1 and CDR2: SEHNR, FQNEAQ (reference sequence). The CDR3 has 16 amino acids. The ends were cut back, 7 bases at V and 4 bases at J, with 22 bases in the middle. CDR3 sequence reads: CASTLDRVGEGETQYF. CDR3 coding DNA: TGTGCCAGCACCCTCGACAGGGTGGGGGAGGGAGAGACCCAGTACTTC.

This chain joins TRBV28 and TRBJ2-3; 11 bases line up with TRBD1. The V gene end was trimmed by 7 bases and the J gene end by 5 bases; junction bases not matched to a gene: 14. This CDR3 spans 17 amino acids. Germline V gene lookup returns CDR1 MDHEN and CDR2 SYDVKM. The CDR3 here is CASTSYVRTGGRDTQYF. The CDR3 DNA reads TGTGCCAGCACTTCCTACGTCAGGACAGGGGGCAGAGATACGCAGTATTTT.